Sequencing of this T cell receptor beta chain was carried out in a study of blood T cell repertoires in COVID-19. The overall study: The United States, Italy and Spain were the sources of the acute and convalescent COVID-19 samples. Nucleic acid was either cDNA or gDNA, and it came from T cells, B-cell-depleted T cells, or PBMCs.

The germline V gene encodes CDR1 LGHNA and CDR2 YSLEER. The CDR3 extends over 17 amino acids. The trim removed 0 bases at V and 5 bases at J, leaving 4 bases unmatched. The authors' processing: Amplifying reference gene primers gave estimates of nucleated cell counts. Assay: immunoSEQ multiplex PCR; the TCRdb copy retains only in-frame clones and omits some. The V and J calls and clone size were taken over from that table, and D and trimming were inferred from the DNA. This sample has approximately 150,000 clones, with around 91% found just once. Input material: peripheral blood. V usage is TRBV4-3 and J usage is TRBJ2-2; 12 nucleotides line up with TRBD2. This TCR came from a woman aged 60 to 75 with active COVID-19. The CDR3 reads CASSQDPSGRGTGELFF. As DNA, the CDR3 is TGCGCCAGCAGCCAAGACCCTAGCGGGAGGGGAACCGGGGAGCTGTTTTTT.